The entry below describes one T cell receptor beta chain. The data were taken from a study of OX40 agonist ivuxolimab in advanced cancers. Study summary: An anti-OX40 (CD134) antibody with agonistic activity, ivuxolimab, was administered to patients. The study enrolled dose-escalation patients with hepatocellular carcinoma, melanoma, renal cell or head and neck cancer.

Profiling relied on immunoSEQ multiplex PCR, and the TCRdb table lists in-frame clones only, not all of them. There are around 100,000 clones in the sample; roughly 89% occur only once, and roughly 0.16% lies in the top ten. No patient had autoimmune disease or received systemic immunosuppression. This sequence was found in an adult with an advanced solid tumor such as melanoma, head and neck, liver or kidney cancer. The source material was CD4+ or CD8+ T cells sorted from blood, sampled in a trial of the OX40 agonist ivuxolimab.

The CDR3 DNA follows: TGTGCCAGTAGTCGAGGCAGGAGCAACTATGGCTACACCTTC. This sequence encodes CASSRGRSNYGYTF. This chain uses TRBV19 with TRBJ1-2; D gene uncertain. The CDR3 loop spans 14 amino acids. CDR1 and CDR2 from the germline V gene are LNHDA and SQIVND (reference sequence). The V end lost 5 bases, the J end lost 2 bases, and 12 bases lay between the germline ends.